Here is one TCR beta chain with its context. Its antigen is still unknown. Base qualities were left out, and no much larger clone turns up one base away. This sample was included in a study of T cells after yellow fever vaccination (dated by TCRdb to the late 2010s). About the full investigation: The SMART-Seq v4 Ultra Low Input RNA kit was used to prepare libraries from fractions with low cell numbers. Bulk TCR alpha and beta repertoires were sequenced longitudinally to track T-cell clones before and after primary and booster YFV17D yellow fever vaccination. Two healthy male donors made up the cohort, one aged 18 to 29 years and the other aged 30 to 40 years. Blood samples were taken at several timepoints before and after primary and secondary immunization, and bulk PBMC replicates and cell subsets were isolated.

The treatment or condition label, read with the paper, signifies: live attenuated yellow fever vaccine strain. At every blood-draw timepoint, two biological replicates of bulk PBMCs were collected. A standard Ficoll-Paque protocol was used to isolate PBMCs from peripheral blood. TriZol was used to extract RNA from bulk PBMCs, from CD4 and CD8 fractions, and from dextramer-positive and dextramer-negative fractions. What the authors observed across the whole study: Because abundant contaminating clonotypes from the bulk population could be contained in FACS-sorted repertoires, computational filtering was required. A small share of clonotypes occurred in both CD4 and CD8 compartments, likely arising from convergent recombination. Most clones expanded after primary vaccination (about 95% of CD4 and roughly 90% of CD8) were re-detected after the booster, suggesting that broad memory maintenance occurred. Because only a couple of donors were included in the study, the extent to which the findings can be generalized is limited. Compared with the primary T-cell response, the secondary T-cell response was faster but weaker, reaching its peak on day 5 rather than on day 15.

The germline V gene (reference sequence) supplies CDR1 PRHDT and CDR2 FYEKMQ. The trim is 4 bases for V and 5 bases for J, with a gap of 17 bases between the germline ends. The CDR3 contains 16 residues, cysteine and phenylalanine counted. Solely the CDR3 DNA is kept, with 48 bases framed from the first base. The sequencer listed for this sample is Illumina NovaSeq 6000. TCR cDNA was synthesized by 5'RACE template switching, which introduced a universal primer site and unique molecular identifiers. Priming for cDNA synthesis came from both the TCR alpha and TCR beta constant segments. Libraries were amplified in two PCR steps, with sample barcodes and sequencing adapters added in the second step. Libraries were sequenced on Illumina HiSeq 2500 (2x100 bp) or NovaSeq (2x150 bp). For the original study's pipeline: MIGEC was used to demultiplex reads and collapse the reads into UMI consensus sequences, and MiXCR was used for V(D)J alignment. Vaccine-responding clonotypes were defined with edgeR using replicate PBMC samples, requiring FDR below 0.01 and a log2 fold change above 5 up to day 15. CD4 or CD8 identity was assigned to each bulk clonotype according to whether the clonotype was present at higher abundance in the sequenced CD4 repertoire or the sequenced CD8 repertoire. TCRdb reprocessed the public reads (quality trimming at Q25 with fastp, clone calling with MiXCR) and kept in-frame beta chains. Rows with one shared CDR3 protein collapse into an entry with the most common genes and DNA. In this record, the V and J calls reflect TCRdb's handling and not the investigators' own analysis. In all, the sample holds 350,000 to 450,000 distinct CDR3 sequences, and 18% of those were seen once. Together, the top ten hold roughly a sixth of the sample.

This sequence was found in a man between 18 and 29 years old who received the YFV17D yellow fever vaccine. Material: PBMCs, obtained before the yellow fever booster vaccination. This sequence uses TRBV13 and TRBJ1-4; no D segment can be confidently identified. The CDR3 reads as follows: CASSSNEGAHNEKLFF. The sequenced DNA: TGTGCCAGCAGCTCCAATGAGGGAGCCCACAATGAAAAACTGTTTTTT.